This entry lists 5 T cell receptor beta chains sequenced from one sample in a study of T cells in Graves' hyperthyroidism and ophthalmopathy. It was RNA transcripts that yielded the amplified TCR beta CDR3 regions. First-round RT-PCR of the TCR CDR3 relied on the HTBI primer set. TCRdb reanalysed the multiplex PCR reads using MiXCR and keeps one entry per CDR3 protein. The table includes about 380,000 distinct CDR3 sequences, roughly 20% detected once. Sequenced input: blood. All receptors derive from a man in his late teens or twenties with Graves' ophthalmopathy.

The chain recombines TRBV5-6 with TRBJ2-7; tentatively, D is TRBD1 (6 bases). Trimming cost V 8 bases and J 6 bases, with 18 bases left between them. CDR3 length: 13 amino acids. CDR1 is SGHDT, CDR2 YYEEEE, per germline. CDR3 amino acids: CASSNFQGSEQYF. CDR3 in DNA: TGTGCCAGTAGTAACTTCCAGGGGTCCGAGCAGTACTTC.

This clonotype was counted only a few times. V is TRBV28 and J is TRBJ2-3; no definite D call. V was cut by 2 bases and J by 4 bases, with 10 bases left in between. The CDR3 has 14 residues. Germline values: CDR1 MDHEN, CDR2 SYDVKM. As DNA, the CDR3 is TGTGCCAGCAGTTTAATTCCCACTGCAGATACGCAGTATTTT. Translated, it gives CASSLIPTADTQYF. Full variable domain (missing parts from reference TRBV28 and TRBJ2-3): DVKVTQSSRYLVKRTGEKVFLECVQDMDHENMFWYRQDPGLGLRLIYFSYDVKMKEKGDIPEGYSVSREKKERFSLILESASTNQTSMYLCASSLIPTADTQYFGPGTRLTVL.

The rearrangement links TRBV13 to TRBJ2-1; no firm D call. There are 14 residues in the CDR3. Trimming stripped 5 bases from V and 4 bases from J, with 12 bases between. Germline CDR1 reads PRHDT; CDR2 reads FYEKMQ (reference sequence). CDR3: CASSRGDRYNEQFF. The DNA of the CDR3 is TGTGCCAGCAGCCGAGGAGATAGATACAATGAGCAGTTCTTC.

The table lists this clonotype with many counts. V gene TRBV7-9 combines with J gene TRBJ2-1; 7 bases map to TRBD2. The CDR3 consists of 12 residues. CDR1 is SEHNR and CDR2 is FQNEAQ in the germline V gene (reference sequence). J lost 8 bases, V lost 5 bases, and 3 bases had no gene match. The CDR3 bases are TGTGCCAGCAGCCTGAGCGGGGATGAGCAGTTCTTC. Translated: CASSLSGDEQFF.

The chain couples TRBV3-1 to TRBJ2-3; 11 bases are shared with TRBD2. V lost 2 bases to trimming and J lost 5 bases; unmatched junction nucleotides: 9. Germline V CDR1 and CDR2: LGHDT, YNNKEL (reference sequence). The CDR3 consists of 17 residues. The CDR3 DNA reads as TGTGCCAGCAGCCAATTTAGCGGGGGGGCCTTGGGAGATACGCAGTATTTT. Its translation is CASSQFSGGALGDTQYF.